Each of the 30 T cell receptor beta chains below was sequenced from the same sample in a study of T cells in Graves' hyperthyroidism and ophthalmopathy. Using RNA transcripts as the source, TCR beta CDR3 regions were amplified. HTBI primers were employed in a first-round RT-PCR of the TCR CDR3. Using its own MiXCR run on the multiplex PCR reads, TCRdb lists one record per CDR3 protein. The repertoire holds approximately 32,000 distinct CDR3 sequences, with approximately 50% as singletons. Material: blood. These TCRs come from a woman aged 45-65 years with Graves' hyperthyroidism that later progressed to Graves' ophthalmopathy.

The chain uses TRBV5-1 and TRBJ2-3; no reliable D call. The CDR3 has 13 residues. Germline V gene data show CDR1 as SGHRS and CDR2 as YFSETQ. The ends were cut back, 1 base at V and 11 bases at J, with 14 bases in the middle. The CDR3 here is CASSLLRGNEQYF. The CDR3 DNA sequence: TGCGCCAGCAGCTTGTTACGTGGGAATGAGCAGTATTTT.

By its share, this clonotype is medium-sized. The V call is TRBV7-8, the J call TRBJ2-5; 9 bases are shared with TRBD1. This CDR3 comprises 14 residues. After removal of 5 bases from V and 4 bases from J, the junction contained 5 bases not matched to a gene. Germline loops: CDR1 SGHVS, CDR2 FQNEAQ. The CDR3 loop reads CASSPRDRAETQYF. Written as DNA, the CDR3 is TGTGCCAGCAGCCCCCGGGACAGGGCAGAGACCCAGTACTTC.

The chain uses TRBV11-3 and TRBJ2-7; D is ambiguous. Trimming stripped 5 bases from V and 6 bases from J, with 20 bases between. Germline V gene sequence: CDR1 SGHNT, CDR2 YENEEA. The CDR3 runs 15 residues. CDR3 amino acids: CASSPLGTNLLEQYF. The CDR3 nucleotides read TGTGCCAGCAGCCCCTTGGGTACCAATCTACTCGAGCAGTACTTC.

By share, this clonotype ranks as medium-sized. The chain has TRBV7-2 and TRBJ2-7; TRBD2 agrees at 9 bases. Per germline, CDR1 SGHTA and CDR2 FQGNSA. The V and J ends lost 0 bases and 3 bases, in that order; junction bases with no gene match: 3. This CDR3 region has 15 residues. The CDR3 bases are TGTGCCAGCAGCTTAGCTAGCGGGAGTGGCTACGAGCAGTACTTC. Translating gives CASSLASGSGYEQYF.

This clonotype was counted many times. V is TRBV13 and J is TRBJ2-7; D call uncertain. In germline, CDR1 is PRHDT, CDR2 FYEKMQ (reference sequence). The CDR3 is 11 residues long. Trimming removed 1 base at V and 6 bases at J, with 4 bases between. The CDR3 region is CASSLESEQYF. CDR3 bases: TGTGCCAGCAGCTTAGAGAGCGAGCAGTACTTC. Full variable domain (rest looked up from reference TRBV13 and TRBJ2-7): AAGVIQSPRHLIKEKRETATLKCYPIPRHDTVYWYQQGPGQDPQFLISFYEKMQSDKGSIPDRFSAQQFSDYHSELNMSSLELGDSALYFCASSLESEQYFGPGTRLTVT.

Ten or more counts support this clonotype. The CDR3 DNA reads TGTGCCAGCAGCTTAGCCGTGGGGGTAACAGATACGCAGTATTTT. This translates into CASSLAVGVTDTQYF. The V call is TRBV11-2, the J call TRBJ2-3; D might be TRBD1 or TRBD2, each matching 5 bases. This CDR3 region has 15 residues. Germline CDR1 and CDR2: SGHAT and FQNNGV. The germline V and J ends were trimmed by 1 base and 3 bases, with 11 bases remaining between them.

This clonotype was observed at least ten times. The chain combines TRBV11-3 with TRBJ1-1, with 7 nucleotides matching TRBD1. Germline CDR1 and CDR2: SGHNT and YENEEA. This CDR3 is built from 14 residues. Trimming took 5 bases from V and 2 from J; bases not matched to a gene: 5. CDR3 loop: CASSRDRVNTEAFF. CDR3 DNA sequence: TGTGCCAGCAGCCGAGACAGGGTCAACACTGAAGCTTTCTTT.

The chain links TRBV11-3 to TRBJ1-6; no firm D call. Trimming removed 5 bases from V and 14 bases from J, with 16 bases in between. The CDR3 length is 13 residues. Per germline, CDR1 SGHNT and CDR2 YENEEA. The CDR3 here is CASSLFVEDSLHF. The CDR3 DNA reads as TGTGCCAGCAGCCTATTTGTCGAGGATTCCCTCCACTTT.

This clonotype was counted ten times or more. The rearrangement joins TRBV5-5 to TRBJ2-5; D is unresolved. This CDR3 region has 14 residues. Germline V gene lookup returns CDR1 SGHKS and CDR2 YYEKEE (reference sequence). V shed 2 bases and J shed 0 bases, with 8 bases lying between them. The CDR3 sequence is CASSLSTYQETQYF. Here the CDR3 DNA reads TGTGCCAGCAGCTTAAGCACGTACCAAGAGACCCAGTACTTC.

This clonotype was counted at least ten times. One junction end disagrees with the germline gene, perhaps due to a read error. The chain is built from TRBV29-1 and TRBJ2-1; TRBD2 is a possible D gene (7 bases). Germline lookup yields CDR1 SQVTM and CDR2 ANQGSEA. This CDR3 spans 17 amino acids. The CDR3: CSVRGGRGGDSNNEQFF. The CDR3 region has the DNA TGCAGCGTCAGGGGCGGCAGAGGGGGGGACTCCAACAATGAGCAGTTCTTC.

As regards this clonotype: Here the CDR3 omits its conserved ending phenylalanine or tryptophan, so a read error is the likely source. The chain carries TRBV27 and TRBJ2-5; no definite D call. CDR3 length: 14 residues. The germline gives CDR1 MNHEY, CDR2 SMNVEV (reference sequence). CDR3 nucleotide sequence: TGTGCCCGCAGTTTTGGGGTCCGAGCAGAGACCCAGTACTCC. This codes for CARSFGVRAETQYS.

Regarding this clonotype: A much larger clone lies one base from this, so it may be a read error. The chain joins TRBV30 to TRBJ1-4; a possible D gene is TRBD1 (5 bases). Germline loops: CDR1 GTSNPN, CDR2 SVGIG (reference sequence). The CDR3 consists of 14 residues. DNA for the CDR3: TGTGCCTGGAGTGTGTGGGGGAGAGATGAAAAACCGTTTTTT. This codes for CAWSVWGRDEKPFF.

This clonotype has a count of ten or more. The chain joins TRBV12-3 or TRBV12-4 to TRBJ1-1; the D gene is possibly TRBD1 (5 bases). V was clipped by 2 bases and J by 2 bases, with 12 bases between them. The CDR3 loop spans 15 amino acids. CDR3 bases: TGTGCCAGCAGTTTATTGCCCGGGGCAAACACTGAAGCTTTCTTT. Its protein product is CASSLLPGANTEAFF.

DNA of the CDR3: TGTGCCAGCAGCCAAGGGGACGGTCAGCCCCAGTACTTC. Protein: CASSQGDGQPQYF. The chain links TRBV3-1 to TRBJ2-5, with D perhaps given as TRBD1 or TRBD2 (5 bases each). Germline lookup yields CDR1 LGHDT and CDR2 YNNKEL (reference sequence). The CDR3 is 13 amino acids. V was cut by 1 base and J by 9 bases, with 12 bases left in between.

This clonotype was detected only a few times. The chain carries TRBV7-8 and TRBJ2-7; 9 bases line up with TRBD1. Per the germline V gene, CDR1 is SGHVS and CDR2 is FQNEAQ. V lost 1 base, J lost 2 bases, and 0 bases stayed unmatched. This CDR3 has 14 amino acids. The CDR3 loop is CASSLGQGAYEQYF. The CDR3 nucleotides are TGTGCCAGCAGCTTAGGACAGGGGGCCTACGAGCAGTACTTC.

A word on this clonotype: Without the conserved terminal phenylalanine or tryptophan, this CDR3 likely stems from a read error. The V gene is TRBV5-1, the J gene TRBJ2-2; D is unclear. This CDR3 has 15 residues. V lost 0 bases to trimming and J lost 2 bases, with 8 bases between them. Germline-derived CDR1 and CDR2 are SGHRS and YFSETQ. CDR3 protein: CASSLGTPNTGELFL. CDR3 DNA: TGCGCCAGCAGCTTGGGCACGCCAAACACCGGGGAGCTGTTTCTT.

This clonotype was seen repeatedly, ten times or more. The chain combines TRBV6-5 with TRBJ1-4; D is ambiguous. The CDR3 is 15 residues long. V lost 2 bases, J lost 0 bases, and 7 bases lay in between. The V gene's germline CDR1 is MNHEY and CDR2 SVGAGI. CDR3 residues: CASSYREATNEKLFF. The CDR3 bases are TGTGCCAGCAGTTACCGGGAGGCAACTAATGAAAAACTGTTTTTT.

The chain recombines TRBV7-9 with TRBJ2-5; D is undetermined. The CDR3 spans 14 residues. Trimming cost V 0 bases and J 2 bases, with 7 bases left between them. Per germline, CDR1 SEHNR and CDR2 FQNEAQ (reference sequence). As DNA, the CDR3 is TGTGCCAGCAGCTTAGCGAGCCAACAAGAGACCCAGTACTTC. As protein: CASSLASQQETQYF. The whole variable domain, filled in from reference TRBV7-9 and TRBJ2-5, reads DTGVSQNPRHKITKRGQNVTFRCDPISEHNRLYWYRQTLGQGPEFLTYFQNEAQLEKSRLLSDRFSAERPKGSFSTLEIQRTEQGDSAMYLCASSLASQQETQYFGPGTRLLVL.

Only one count was recorded for this clonotype. The chain carries TRBV20-1 and TRBJ1-5, with D tentatively TRBD1 (6 bases). Germline CDR1 reads DFQATT; CDR2 reads SNEGSKA (reference sequence). The V end lost 1 base, the J end lost 0 bases, and 7 bases lay between the germline ends. The CDR3 runs to 14 residues. The DNA of the CDR3 is TGCAGTGCTAGAGGACAGGATAGCAATCAGCCCCAGCATTTT. This translates into CSARGQDSNQPQHF.

The CDR3 reads CSVERTGIYEQYF. The DNA for the CDR3 is TGCAGCGTAGAGCGGACAGGAATCTACGAGCAGTACTTC. This sequence joins TRBV29-1 and TRBJ2-7; 7 positions agree with TRBD1. The CDR3 has 13 residues. Germline V gene sequence: CDR1 SQVTM, CDR2 ANQGSEA. Trimming cost V 6 bases and J 3 bases; bases outside gene matches: 8.

The rearrangement joins TRBV7-1 to TRBJ2-2; 8 bases line up with TRBD1. TRBV7-1 is filed as an ORF, its function uncertain. Unmatched junction bases numbered 1, after V lost 5 bases and J lost 5 bases. This CDR3 spans 13 amino acids. DNA for the CDR3: TGTGCCAGCAGCCGACAGGGGACCGGGGAGCTGTTTTTT. Its translation: CASSRQGTGELFF.

This clonotype was detected many times. The genes are TRBV11-3 and TRBJ1-2; a weak D match, TRBD1 (5 bases). V gave up 0 bases and J gave up 9 bases, with 8 bases separating them. The CDR3 runs 12 residues. Germline CDR1 and CDR2: SGHNT and YENEEA. The CDR3 sequence is CASSLEGGSYTF. For the CDR3, the DNA is TGTGCCAGCAGCTTAGAGGGGGGGAGCTACACCTTC.

This chain joins TRBV7-9 and TRBJ2-3; D uncertain. Germline V gives CDR1 SEHNR, CDR2 FQNEAQ (reference sequence). The CDR3 is made up of 14 amino acids. V lost 4 bases, J lost 1 base, and 9 bases lay in between. The CDR3 loop reads CASSSSWGTDTQYF. The CDR3 coding sequence is TGTGCCAGCAGCTCTAGTTGGGGCACAGATACGCAGTATTTT.

This clonotype came up many times. This chain uses TRBV3-1 with TRBJ2-3, with TRBD2 matching 8 bases. V lost 4 bases, J lost 5 bases, and 5 bases stayed unmatched. The CDR3 is 14 residues long. Germline CDR1 LGHDT, CDR2 YNNKEL (reference sequence). The CDR3 sequence: CASSPGTSLDTQYF. CDR3 nucleotide sequence: TGTGCCAGCAGCCCCGGGACTAGTTTAGATACGCAGTATTTT.

Within the sample, this clonotype is medium-sized (0.01 to 0.1%). V usage is TRBV20-1 and J usage is TRBJ1-6; TRBD1 matches 9 bases. Germline V gene data show CDR1 as DFQATT and CDR2 as SNEGSKA (reference sequence). J gave up 7 bases and V 2 bases, and 6 bases lay outside the gene matches. The CDR3 extends over 15 amino acids. CDR3 nucleotides: TGCAGTGCTAGATCACAGGGGGCGGTCAATTCACCCCTCCACTTT. Protein product: CSARSQGAVNSPLHF.

This clonotype was found many times. The chain couples TRBV3-1 to TRBJ2-7, with D unclear. V was cut by 4 bases and J by 2 bases, with 9 bases left in between. This CDR3 is 13 amino acids long. Germline V CDR1 and CDR2: LGHDT, YNNKEL (reference sequence). The CDR3 reads CASSLRPTYEQYF. CDR3 bases: TGTGCCAGCAGCCTAAGACCAACCTACGAGCAGTACTTC.

The CDR3 sequence: CASSRTGWPSTEAFF. The DNA for the CDR3 is TGCGCCAGCAGTCGGACTGGGTGGCCAAGCACTGAAGCTTTCTTT. This chain joins TRBV10-1 and TRBJ1-1; D gene unclear. The V gene's germline CDR1 is WNHNN and CDR2 SYGVQD (reference sequence). V was pared by 5 bases and J by 4 bases, with 17 bases between. The CDR3 length is 15 residues.

This clonotype was picked up many times. This CDR3 is missing its conserved last phenylalanine or tryptophan, likely due to a read error. This rearrangement joins TRBV6-5 to TRBJ1-3, with 7 nucleotides matching TRBD1. The CDR3 covers 14 residues. V shed 6 bases and J 4 bases; nucleotides not matched to a gene: 6. In germline, CDR1 is MNHEY, CDR2 SVGAGI. CDR3: CASRRTGVGNTIYS. The CDR3, as DNA: TGTGCCAGCAGGAGGACAGGTGTGGGAAACACCATATATTCT.

The chain combines TRBV18 with TRBJ1-2, with TRBD1 identical over 11 bases. This CDR3 has 15 residues. Trimming at V came to 5 bases and at J to 5 bases, leaving 7 bases not matched to a gene. Germline-derived CDR1 and CDR2 are KGHSH and LQKENI. CDR3 protein: CASSSTGQGAYGYTF. CDR3 coding DNA: TGTGCCAGCTCATCGACAGGACAGGGGGCGTATGGCTACACCTTC.

The chain employs TRBV9 and TRBJ1-2; D gene unclear. Per the germline V gene, CDR1 is SGDLS and CDR2 is YYNGEE. The CDR3 totals 16 residues. The ends were cut back, 2 bases at V and 4 bases at J, with 18 bases in the middle. The chain's CDR3 is CASSVGQRYSSYGYTF. Written as DNA, the CDR3 is TGTGCCAGCAGCGTTGGGCAGCGCTACAGTTCCTATGGCTACACCTTC.